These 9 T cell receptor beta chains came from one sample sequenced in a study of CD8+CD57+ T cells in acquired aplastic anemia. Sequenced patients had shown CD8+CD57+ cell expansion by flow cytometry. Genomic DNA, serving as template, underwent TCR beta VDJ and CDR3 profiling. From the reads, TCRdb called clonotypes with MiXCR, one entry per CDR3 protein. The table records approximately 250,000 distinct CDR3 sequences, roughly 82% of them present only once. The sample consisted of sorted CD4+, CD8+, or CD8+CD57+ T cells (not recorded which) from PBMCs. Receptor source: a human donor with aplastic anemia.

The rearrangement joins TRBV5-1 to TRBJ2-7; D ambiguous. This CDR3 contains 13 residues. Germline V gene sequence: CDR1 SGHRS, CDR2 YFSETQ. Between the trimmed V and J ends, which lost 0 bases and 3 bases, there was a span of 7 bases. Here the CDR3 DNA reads TGCGCCAGCAGCTTGGACGGCAGCTACGAGCAGTACTTC. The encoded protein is CASSLDGSYEQYF.

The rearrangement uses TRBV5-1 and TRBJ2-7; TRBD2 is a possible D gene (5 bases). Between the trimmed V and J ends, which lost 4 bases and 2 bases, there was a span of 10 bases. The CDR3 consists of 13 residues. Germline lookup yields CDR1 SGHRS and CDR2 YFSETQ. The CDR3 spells CASSLDGTYEQYF. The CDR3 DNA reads TGCGCCAGCAGCCTGGACGGGACCTACGAGCAGTACTTC.

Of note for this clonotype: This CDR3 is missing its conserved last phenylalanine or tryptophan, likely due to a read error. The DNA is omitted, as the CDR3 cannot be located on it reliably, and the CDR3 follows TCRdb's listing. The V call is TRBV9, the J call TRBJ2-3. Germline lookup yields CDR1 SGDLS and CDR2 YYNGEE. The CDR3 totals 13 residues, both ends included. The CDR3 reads CASGDAGNDQYFV.

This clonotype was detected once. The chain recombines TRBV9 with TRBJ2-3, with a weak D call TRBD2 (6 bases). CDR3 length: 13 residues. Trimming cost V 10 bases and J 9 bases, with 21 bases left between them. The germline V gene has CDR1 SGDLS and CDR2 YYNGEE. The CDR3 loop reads CAGGDWATGTQYF. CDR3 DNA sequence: TGTGCCGGCGGGGACTGGGCTACCGGGACGCAGTATTTT.

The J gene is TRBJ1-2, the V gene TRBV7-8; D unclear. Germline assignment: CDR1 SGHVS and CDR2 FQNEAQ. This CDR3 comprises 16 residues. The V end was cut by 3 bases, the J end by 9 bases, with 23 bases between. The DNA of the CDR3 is TGTGCCAGCAGCTTTGATCCAGACGGGATCGCCCTTTGCTACACCTTC. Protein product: CASSFDPDGIALCYTF. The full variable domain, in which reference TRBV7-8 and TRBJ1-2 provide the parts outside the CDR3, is GAGVSQSPRYKVAKRGQDVALRCDPISGHVSLFWYQQALGQGPEFLTYFQNEAQLDKSGLPSDRFFAERPEGSVSTLKIQRTQQEDSAVYLCASSFDPDGIALCYTFGSGTRLTVV.

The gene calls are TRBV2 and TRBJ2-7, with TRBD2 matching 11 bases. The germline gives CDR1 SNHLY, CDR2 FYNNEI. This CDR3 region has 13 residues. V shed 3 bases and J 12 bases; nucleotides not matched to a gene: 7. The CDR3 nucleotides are TGTGCCAGCAGTGAGCTGGGACTAGCGGTCTTGTACTTC. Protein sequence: CASSELGLAVLYF. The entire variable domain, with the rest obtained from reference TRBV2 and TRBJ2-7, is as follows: EPEVTQTPSHQVTQMGQEVILRCVPISNHLYFYWYRQILGQKVEFLVSFYNNEISEKSEIFDDQFSVERPDGSNFTLKIRSTKLEDSAMYFCASSELGLAVLYFGPGTRLTVT.

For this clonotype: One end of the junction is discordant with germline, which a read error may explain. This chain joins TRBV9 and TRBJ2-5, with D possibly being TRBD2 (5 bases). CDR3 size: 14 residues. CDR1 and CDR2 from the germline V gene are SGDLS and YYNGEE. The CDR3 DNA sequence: TGTGCCAGCAGTAGAGGGTCAGACCAAGAGACCCAGGACTTC. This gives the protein CASSRGSDQETQDF.

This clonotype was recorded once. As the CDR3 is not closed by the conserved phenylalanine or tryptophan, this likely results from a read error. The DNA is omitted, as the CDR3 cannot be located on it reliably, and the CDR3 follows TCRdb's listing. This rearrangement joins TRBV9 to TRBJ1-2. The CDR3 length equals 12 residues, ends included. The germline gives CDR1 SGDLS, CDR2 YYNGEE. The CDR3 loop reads CASSSGPSRNTY.

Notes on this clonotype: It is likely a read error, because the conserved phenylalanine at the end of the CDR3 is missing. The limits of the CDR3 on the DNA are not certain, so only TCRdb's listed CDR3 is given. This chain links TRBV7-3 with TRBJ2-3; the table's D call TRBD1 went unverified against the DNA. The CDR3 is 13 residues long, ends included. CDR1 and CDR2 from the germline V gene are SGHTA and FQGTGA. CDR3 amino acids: CASGDGGTGAEYL.